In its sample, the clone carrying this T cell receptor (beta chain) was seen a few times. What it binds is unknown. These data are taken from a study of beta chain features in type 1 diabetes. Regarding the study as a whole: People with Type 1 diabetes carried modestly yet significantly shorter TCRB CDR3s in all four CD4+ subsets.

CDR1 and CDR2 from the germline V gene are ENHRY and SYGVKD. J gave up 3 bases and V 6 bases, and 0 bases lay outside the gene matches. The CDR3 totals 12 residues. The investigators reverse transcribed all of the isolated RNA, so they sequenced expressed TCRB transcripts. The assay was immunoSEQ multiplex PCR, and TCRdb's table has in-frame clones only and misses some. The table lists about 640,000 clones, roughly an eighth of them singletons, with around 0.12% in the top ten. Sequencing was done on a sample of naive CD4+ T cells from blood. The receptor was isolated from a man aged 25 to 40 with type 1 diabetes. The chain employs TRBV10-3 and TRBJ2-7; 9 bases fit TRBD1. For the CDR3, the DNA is TGTGCCATCAGGGACAGGGGCTACGAGCAGTACTTC. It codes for CAIRDRGYEQYF.